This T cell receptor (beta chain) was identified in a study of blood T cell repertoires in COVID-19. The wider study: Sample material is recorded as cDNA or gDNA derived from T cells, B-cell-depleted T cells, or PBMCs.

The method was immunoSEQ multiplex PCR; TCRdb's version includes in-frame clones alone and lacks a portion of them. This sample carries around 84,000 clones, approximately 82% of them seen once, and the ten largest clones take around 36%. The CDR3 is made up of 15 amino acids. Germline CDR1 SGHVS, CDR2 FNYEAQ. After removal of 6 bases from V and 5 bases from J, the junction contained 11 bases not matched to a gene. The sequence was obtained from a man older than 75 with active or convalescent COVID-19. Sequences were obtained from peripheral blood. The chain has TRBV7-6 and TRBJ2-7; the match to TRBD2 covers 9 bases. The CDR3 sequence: CASSPEGASGNEQYF. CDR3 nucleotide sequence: TGTGCCAGCAGTCCTGAGGGGGCTAGCGGGAACGAGCAGTACTTC.